The TCR beta chain described here comes from a study of blood T cell repertoires in COVID-19. Study as a whole: Material from acute and convalescent COVID-19 was sourced from the United States, Italy and Spain.

How the authors handled the data: How many nucleated cells were present was estimated from reference gene primer amplification. Generated by immunoSEQ multiplex PCR, the TCRdb table keeps only in-frame clones and is missing some. V, J and clone size are those of that table, while D and trimming were read from the DNA. This sample carries some 390,000 clones, over 85% of them seen once, and the ten largest clones take 1.5% to 2%. This study enrolled people aged about 18 to 100 from about two dozen US geographic areas. Participant-reported clinical history was the basis for cohort assignment. Input material: PBMCs or T cells enriched from blood (not recorded which). The sequence was collected from a woman aged 25-40 years who had recovered from COVID-19.

CDR3 loop: CASSLALGNSPLHF. CDR3 bases: TGTGCCAGCAGTTTAGCGCTCGGTAATTCACCCCTCCACTTT. The V gene is TRBV27, the J gene TRBJ1-6; no firm D call. Per the germline V gene, CDR1 is MNHEY and CDR2 is SMNVEV (reference sequence). CDR3 size: 14 residues. V dropped 2 bases and J dropped 6 bases, with 8 bases sitting between them.